This paragraph covers one T cell receptor (beta chain) sequence. Its antigen is not identified. This sample is part of a study of cytomegalovirus exposure and HLA in healthy donors. The study's findings and limits: About 87% or about 30% of the time was how often most TCR beta V segments were productive, according to an earlier analysis.

The PCR was carried out with 60 Vbeta primers and 13 Jbeta primers. The data were produced by immunoSEQ multiplex PCR, yet TCRdb's version contains in-frame clones alone and is incomplete. The table records 100,000 to 150,000 clones, 70% to 85% of them present only once. The sequence derives from a man aged 50-60 years in good health and CMV-seronegative. Sequencing was performed on PBMCs.

The DNA for the CDR3 is TGCGCCAGCAGCCATGGACAGGGGGGGCTCTATGGCTACACCTTC. Translating it yields CASSHGQGGLYGYTF. The chain links TRBV5-1 to TRBJ1-2; 10 bases agree with TRBD1. CDR3 size: 15 residues. Trimming cost V 4 bases and J 4 bases; bases outside gene matches: 7. Germline CDR1 and CDR2: SGHRS and YFSETQ.